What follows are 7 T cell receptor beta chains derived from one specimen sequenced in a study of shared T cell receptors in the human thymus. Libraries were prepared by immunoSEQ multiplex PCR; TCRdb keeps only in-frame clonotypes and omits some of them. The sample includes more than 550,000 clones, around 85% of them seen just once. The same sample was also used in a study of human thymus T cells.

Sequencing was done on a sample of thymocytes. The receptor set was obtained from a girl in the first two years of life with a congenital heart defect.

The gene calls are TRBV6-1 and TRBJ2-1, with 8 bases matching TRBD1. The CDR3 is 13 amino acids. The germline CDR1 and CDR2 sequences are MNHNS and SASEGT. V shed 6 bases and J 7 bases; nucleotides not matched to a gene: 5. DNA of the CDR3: TGTGCCAGCAGACAGGGGGAAGGGAATGAGCAGTTCTTC. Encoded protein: CASRQGEGNEQFF.

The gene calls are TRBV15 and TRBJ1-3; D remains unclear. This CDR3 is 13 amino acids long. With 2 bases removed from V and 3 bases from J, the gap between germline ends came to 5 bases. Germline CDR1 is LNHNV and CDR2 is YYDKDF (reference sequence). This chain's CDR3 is CATSRSFGNTIYF. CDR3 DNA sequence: TGTGCCACCAGCAGATCATTTGGAAACACCATATATTTT.

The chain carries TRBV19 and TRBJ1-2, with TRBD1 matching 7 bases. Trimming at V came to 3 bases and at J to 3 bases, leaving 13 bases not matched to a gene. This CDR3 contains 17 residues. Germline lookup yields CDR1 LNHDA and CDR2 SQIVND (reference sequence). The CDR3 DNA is TGTGCCAGTAGTATTGGCTTGATCCGGGACAGCGACTATGGCTACACCTTC. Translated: CASSIGLIRDSDYGYTF.

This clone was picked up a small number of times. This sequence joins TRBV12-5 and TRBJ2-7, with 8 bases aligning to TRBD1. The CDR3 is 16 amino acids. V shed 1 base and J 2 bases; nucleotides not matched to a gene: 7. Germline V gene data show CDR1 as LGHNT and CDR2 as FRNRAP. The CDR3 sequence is CASGLEQGEEAYEQYF. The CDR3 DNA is TGTGCTAGTGGTTTGGAACAGGGGGAAGAAGCCTACGAGCAGTACTTC.

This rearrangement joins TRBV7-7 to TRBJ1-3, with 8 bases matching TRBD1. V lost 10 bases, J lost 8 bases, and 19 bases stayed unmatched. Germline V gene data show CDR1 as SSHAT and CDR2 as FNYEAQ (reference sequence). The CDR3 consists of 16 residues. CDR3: CATIQGQGHQLDTIYF. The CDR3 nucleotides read TGTGCCACCATTCAAGGACAGGGTCACCAGTTAGACACCATATATTTT.

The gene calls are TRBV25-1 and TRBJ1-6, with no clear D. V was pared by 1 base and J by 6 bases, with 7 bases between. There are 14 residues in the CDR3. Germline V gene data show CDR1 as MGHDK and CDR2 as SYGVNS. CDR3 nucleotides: TGTGCCAGCAGTGAATTGGGCCTTAATTCACCCCTCCACTTT. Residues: CASSELGLNSPLHF.

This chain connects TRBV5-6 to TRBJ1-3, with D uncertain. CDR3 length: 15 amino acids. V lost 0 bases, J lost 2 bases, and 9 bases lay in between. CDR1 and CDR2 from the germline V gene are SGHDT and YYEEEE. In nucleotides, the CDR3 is TGTGCCAGCAGCTTGGTTCGAGGGCCTGGAAACACCATATATTTT. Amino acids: CASSLVRGPGNTIYF.